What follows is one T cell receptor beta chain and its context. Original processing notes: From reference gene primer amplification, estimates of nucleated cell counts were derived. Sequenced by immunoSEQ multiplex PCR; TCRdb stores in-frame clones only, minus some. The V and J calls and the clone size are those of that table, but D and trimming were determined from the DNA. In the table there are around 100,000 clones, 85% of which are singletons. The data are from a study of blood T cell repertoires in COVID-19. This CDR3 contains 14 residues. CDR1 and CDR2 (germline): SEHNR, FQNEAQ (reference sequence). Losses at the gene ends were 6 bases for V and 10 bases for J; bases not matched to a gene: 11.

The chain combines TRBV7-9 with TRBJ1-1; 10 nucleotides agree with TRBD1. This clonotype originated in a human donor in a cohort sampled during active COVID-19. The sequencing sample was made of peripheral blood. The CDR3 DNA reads TGTGCCAGCAGTTCCGACAGGGGGCTCCGTCGAGCTTTCTTT. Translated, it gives CASSSDRGLRRAFF.